This T cell receptor beta chain was identified in a study of response to subunit inactivated influenza vaccine. Study-level points and caveats: After each seasonal influenza vaccination, few new T cells are recruited, the authors suggested.

TCRdb itself ran the RT-PCR reads through MiXCR, one entry per CDR3 protein. Here the sample spans 590,000 or so distinct CDR3 sequences, about 14% being singletons. V lost 6 bases and J lost 1, with 16 bases in between. Germline-derived CDR1 and CDR2 are DFQATT and SNEGSKA (reference sequence). The CDR3 consists of 14 residues. This clonotype was counted at least ten times. The antigen is undetermined. This TCR was sampled from a man aged 50 to 59 who received an inactivated influenza vaccine. The chain recombines TRBV20-1 with TRBJ2-7; tentative D call: TRBD1 (6 bases). The source was PBMCs from blood, collected less than 15 days before vaccination. Here the CDR3 reads CSATQGQLSYEQYF. In nucleotides, the CDR3 is TGCAGTGCCACTCAAGGACAGCTTTCCTACGAGCAGTACTTC.